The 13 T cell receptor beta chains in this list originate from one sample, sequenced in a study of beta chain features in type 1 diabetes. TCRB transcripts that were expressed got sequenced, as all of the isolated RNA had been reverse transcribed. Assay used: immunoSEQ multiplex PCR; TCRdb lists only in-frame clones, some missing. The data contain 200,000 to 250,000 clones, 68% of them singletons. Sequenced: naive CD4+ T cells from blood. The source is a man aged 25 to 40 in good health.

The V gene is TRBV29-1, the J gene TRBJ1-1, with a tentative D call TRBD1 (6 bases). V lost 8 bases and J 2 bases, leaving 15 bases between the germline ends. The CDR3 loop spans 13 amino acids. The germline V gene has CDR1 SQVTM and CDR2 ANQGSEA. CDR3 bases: TGCAGCATGAGGGACACCTTCAACACTGAAGCTTTCTTT. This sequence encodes CSMRDTFNTEAFF.

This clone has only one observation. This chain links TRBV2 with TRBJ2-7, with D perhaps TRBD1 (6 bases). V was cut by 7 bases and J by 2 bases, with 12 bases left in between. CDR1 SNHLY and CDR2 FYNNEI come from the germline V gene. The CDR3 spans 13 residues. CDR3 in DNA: TGTGCCAGCAAAAGACAGGAGACCTACGAGCAGTACTTC. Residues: CASKRQETYEQYF.

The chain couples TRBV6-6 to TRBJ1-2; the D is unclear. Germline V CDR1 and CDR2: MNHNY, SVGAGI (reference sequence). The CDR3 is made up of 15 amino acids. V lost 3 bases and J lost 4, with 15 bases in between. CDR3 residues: CASSYQSQTFYGYTF. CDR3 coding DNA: TGTGCCAGCAGTTATCAGTCACAGACATTCTATGGCTACACCTTC.

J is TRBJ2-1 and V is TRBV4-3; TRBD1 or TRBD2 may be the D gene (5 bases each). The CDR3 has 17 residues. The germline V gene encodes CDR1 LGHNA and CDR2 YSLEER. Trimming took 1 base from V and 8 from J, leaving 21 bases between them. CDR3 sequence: CASSQGGRLILGDEQFF. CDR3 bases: TGCGCCAGCAGCCAAGGGGGGAGACTAATACTCGGGGATGAGCAGTTCTTC.

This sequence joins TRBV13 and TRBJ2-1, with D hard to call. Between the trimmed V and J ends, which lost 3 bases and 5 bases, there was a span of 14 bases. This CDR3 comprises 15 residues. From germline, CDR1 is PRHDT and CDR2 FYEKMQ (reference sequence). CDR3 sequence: CASSLTPPVHNEQFF. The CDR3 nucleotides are TGTGCCAGCAGCTTGACTCCGCCGGTCCACAATGAGCAGTTCTTC.

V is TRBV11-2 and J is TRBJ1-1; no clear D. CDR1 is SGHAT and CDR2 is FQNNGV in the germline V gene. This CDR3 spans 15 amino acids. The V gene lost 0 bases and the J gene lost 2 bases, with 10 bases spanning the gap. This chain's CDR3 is CASSLDRLGNTEAFF. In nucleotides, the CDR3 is TGTGCCAGCAGCTTAGACAGGCTAGGAAACACTGAAGCTTTCTTT.

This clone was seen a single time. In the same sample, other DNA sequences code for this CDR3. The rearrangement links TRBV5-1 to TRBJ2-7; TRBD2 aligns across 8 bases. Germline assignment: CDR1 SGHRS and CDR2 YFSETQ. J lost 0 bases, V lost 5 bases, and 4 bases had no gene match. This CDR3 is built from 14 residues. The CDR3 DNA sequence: TGCGCCAGCAGTCCCGGGACTAGCTCCTACGAGCAGTACTTC. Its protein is CASSPGTSSYEQYF. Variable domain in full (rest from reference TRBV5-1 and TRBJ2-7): KAGVTQTPRYLIKTRGQQVTLSCSPISGHRSVSWYQQTPGQGLQFLFEYFSETQRNKGNFPGRFSGRQFSNSRSEMNVSTLELGDSALYLCASSPGTSSYEQYFGPGTRLTVT.

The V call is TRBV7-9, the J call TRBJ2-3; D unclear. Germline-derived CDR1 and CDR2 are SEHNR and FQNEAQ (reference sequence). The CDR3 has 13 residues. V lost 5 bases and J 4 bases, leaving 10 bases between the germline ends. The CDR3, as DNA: TGTGCCAGCAGCCCGCGTAAGGCAGATACGCAGTATTTT. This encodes CASSPRKADTQYF. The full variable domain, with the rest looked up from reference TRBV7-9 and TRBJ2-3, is DTGVSQNPRHKITKRGQNVTFRCDPISEHNRLYWYRQTLGQGPEFLTYFQNEAQLEKSRLLSDRFSAERPKGSFSTLEIQRTEQGDSAMYLCASSPRKADTQYFGPGTRLTVL.

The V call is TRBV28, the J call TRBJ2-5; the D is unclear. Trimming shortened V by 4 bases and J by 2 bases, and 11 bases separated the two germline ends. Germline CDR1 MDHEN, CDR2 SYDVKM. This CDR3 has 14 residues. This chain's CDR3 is CASSSRSGQETQYF. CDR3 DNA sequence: TGTGCCAGCAGTTCACGGAGTGGGCAAGAGACCCAGTACTTC.

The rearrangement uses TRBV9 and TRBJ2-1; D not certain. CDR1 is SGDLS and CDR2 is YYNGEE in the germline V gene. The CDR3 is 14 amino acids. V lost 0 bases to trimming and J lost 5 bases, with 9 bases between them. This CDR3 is CASSVASVNNEQFF. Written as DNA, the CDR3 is TGTGCCAGCAGCGTAGCTAGTGTCAACAATGAGCAGTTCTTC.

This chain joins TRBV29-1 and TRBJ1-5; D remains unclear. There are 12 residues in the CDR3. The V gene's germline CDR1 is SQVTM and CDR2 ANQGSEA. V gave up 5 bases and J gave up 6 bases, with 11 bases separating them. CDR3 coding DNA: TGCAGCGTTCAGGAGGGAAGTCAGCCCCAGCATTTT. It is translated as CSVQEGSQPQHF.

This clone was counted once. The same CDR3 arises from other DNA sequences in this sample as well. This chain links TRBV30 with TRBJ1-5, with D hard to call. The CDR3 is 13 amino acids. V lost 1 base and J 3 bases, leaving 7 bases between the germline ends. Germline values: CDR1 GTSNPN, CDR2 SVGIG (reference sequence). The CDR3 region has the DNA TGTGCCTGGAGTGACAGCGACAATCAGCCCCAGCATTTT. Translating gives CAWSDSDNQPQHF. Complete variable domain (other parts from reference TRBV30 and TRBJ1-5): SQTIHQWPATLVQPVGSPLSLECTVEGTSNPNLYWYRQAAGRGLQLLFYSVGIGQISSEVPQNLSASRPQDRQFILSSKKLLLSDSGFYLCAWSDSDNQPQHFGDGTRLSIL.

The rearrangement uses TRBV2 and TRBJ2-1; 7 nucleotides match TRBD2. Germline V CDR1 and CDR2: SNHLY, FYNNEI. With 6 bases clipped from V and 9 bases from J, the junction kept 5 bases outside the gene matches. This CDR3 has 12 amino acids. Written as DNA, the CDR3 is TGTGCCAGCAGCGCCACTAGCGTTGAGCAGTTCTTC. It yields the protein CASSATSVEQFF.